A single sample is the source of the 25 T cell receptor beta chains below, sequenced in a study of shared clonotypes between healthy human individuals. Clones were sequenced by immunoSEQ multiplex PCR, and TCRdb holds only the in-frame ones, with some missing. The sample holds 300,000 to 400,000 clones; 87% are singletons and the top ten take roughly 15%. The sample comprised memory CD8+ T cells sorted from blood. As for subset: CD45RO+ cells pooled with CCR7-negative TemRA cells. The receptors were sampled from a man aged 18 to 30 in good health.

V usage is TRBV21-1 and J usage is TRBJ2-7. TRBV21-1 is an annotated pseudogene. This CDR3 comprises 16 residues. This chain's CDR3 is CASSKGSRSSSYEQYF. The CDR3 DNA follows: TGTGCCAGCAGCAAAGGGTCCAGGAGTTCCTCCTACGAGCAGTACTTC.

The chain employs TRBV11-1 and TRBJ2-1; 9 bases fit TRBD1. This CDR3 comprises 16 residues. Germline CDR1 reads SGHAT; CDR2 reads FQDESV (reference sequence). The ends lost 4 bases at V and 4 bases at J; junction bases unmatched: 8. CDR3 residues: CASSSTGGESYNEQFF. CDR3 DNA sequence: TGTGCCAGCAGCTCCACAGGGGGCGAATCTTACAATGAGCAGTTCTTC.

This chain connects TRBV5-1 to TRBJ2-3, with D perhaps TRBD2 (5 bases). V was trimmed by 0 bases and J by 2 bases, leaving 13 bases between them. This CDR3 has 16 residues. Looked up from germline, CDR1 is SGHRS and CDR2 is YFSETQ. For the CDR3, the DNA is TGCGCCAGCAGCTTGGCCAGTGGAGGAATCACAGATACGCAGTATTTT. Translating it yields CASSLASGGITDTQYF.

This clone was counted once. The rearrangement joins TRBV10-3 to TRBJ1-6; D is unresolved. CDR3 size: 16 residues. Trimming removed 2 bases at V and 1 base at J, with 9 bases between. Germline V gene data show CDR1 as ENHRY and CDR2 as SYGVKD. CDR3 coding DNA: TGTGCCATCAGTGAGGGGCCTAGTTCCTATAATTCACCCCTCCACTTT. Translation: CAISEGPSSYNSPLHF.

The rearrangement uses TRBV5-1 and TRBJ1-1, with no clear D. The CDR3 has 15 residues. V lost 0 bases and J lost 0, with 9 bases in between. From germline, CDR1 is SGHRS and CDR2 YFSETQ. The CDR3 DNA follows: TGCGCCAGCAGCTTGGATACGGGCATGAACACTGAAGCTTTCTTT. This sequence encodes CASSLDTGMNTEAFF.

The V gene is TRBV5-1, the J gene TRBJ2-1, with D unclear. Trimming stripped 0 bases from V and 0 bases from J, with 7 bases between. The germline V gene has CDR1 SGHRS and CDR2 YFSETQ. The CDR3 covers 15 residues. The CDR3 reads CASSLEASSYNEQFF. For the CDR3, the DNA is TGCGCCAGCAGCTTGGAGGCGAGCTCCTACAATGAGCAGTTCTTC.

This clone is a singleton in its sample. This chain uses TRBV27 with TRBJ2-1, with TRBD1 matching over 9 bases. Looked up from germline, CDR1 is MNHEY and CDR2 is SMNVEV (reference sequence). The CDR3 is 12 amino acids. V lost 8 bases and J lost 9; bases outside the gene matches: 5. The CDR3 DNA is TGTGCCAGCTCACGGGACAGGGCTGAGCAGTTCTTC. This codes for CASSRDRAEQFF.

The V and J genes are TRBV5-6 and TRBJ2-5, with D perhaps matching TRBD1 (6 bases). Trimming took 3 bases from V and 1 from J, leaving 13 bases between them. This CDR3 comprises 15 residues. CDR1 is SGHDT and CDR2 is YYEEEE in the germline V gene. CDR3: CASSSAGELQETQYF. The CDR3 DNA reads TGTGCCAGCAGCTCCGCAGGGGAACTCCAAGAGACCCAGTACTTC.

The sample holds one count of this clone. CDR3 nucleotides: TGCGCCAGCAGCCAAGATCGCGGTACGCCAGGATACTATAATTCACCCCTCCACTTT. Translating gives CASSQDRGTPGYYNSPLHF. This chain joins TRBV4-1 and TRBJ1-6, with D uncertain. The CDR3 is 19 amino acids. Germline V gene data show CDR1 as MGHRA and CDR2 as YSYEKL. Trimming cost V 0 bases and J 3 bases, with 18 bases left between them.

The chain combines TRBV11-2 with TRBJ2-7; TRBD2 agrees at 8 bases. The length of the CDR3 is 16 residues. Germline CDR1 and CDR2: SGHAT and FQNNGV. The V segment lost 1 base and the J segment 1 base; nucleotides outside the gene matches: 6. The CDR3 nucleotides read TGTGCCAGCAGCTTAGCGGCAGCGGGAGTGTCCTACGAGCAGTACTTC. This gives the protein CASSLAAAGVSYEQYF.

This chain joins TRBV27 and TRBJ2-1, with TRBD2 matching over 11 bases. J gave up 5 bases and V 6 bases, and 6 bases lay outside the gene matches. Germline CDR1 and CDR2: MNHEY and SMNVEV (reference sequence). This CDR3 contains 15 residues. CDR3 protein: CASRLLAGGNNEQFF. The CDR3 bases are TGTGCCAGCAGGCTTCTAGCGGGGGGAAACAATGAGCAGTTCTTC.

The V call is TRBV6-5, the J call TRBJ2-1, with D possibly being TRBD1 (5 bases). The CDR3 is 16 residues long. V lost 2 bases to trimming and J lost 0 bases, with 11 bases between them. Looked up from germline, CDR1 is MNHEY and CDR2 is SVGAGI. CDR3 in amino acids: CASSYTRDPSYNEQFF. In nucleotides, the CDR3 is TGTGCCAGCAGTTACACCAGGGATCCCTCCTACAATGAGCAGTTCTTC.

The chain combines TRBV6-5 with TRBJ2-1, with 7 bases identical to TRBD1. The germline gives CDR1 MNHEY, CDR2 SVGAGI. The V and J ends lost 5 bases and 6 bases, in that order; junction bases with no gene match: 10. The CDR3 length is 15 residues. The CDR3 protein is CASSTGQAAINEQFF. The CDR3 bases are TGTGCCAGCAGTACCGGACAGGCCGCCATCAATGAGCAGTTCTTC.

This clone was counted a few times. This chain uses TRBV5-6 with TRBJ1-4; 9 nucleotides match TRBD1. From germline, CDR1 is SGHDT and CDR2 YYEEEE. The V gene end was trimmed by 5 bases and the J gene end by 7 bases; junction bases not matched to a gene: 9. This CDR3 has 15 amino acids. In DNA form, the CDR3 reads TGTGCCAGCAGTTTTTCACAGGGGGCGGGTGAAAAACTGTTTTTT. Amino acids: CASSFSQGAGEKLFF.

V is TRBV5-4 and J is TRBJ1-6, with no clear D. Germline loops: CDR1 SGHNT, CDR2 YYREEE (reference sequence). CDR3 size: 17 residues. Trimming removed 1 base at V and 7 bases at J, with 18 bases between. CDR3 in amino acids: CASSLWYRPRKNSPLHF. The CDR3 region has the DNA TGTGCCAGCAGCTTGTGGTACAGACCGAGGAAGAATTCACCCCTCCACTTT.

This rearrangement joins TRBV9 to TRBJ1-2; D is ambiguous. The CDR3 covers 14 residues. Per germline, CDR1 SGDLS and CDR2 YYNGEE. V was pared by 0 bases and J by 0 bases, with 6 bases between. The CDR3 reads CASSVGGANYGYTF. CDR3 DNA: TGTGCCAGCAGCGTAGGGGGAGCTAACTATGGCTACACCTTC.

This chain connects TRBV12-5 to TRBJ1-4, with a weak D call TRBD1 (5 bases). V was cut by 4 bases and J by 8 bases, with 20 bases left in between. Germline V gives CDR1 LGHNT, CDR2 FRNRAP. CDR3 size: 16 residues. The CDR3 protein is CASGSLTDPWEEKLFF. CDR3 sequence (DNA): TGTGCTAGTGGTTCGTTGACAGACCCCTGGGAGGAAAAACTGTTTTTT.

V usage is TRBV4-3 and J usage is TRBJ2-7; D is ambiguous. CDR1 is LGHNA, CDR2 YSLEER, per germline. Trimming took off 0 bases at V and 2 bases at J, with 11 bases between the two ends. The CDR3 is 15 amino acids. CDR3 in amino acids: CASSQDKDGTYEQYF. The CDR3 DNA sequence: TGCGCCAGCAGCCAAGACAAGGACGGAACCTACGAGCAGTACTTC.

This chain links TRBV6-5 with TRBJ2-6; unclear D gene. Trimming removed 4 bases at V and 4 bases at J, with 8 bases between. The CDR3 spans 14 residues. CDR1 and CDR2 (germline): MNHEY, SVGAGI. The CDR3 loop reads CASSFVLGANVLTF. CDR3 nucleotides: TGTGCCAGCAGTTTCGTTTTGGGGGCCAACGTCCTGACTTTC.

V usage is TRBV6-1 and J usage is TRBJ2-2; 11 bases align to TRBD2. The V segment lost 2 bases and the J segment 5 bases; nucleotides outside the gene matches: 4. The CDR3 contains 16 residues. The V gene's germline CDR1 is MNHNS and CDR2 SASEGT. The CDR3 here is CASSELAGGDTGELFF. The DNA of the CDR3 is TGTGCCAGCAGTGAACTAGCGGGGGGTGATACCGGGGAGCTGTTTTTT.

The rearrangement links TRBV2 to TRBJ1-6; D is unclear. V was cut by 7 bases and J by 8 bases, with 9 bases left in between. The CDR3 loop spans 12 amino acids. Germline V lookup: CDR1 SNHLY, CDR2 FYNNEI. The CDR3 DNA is TGTGCCAGCACCCTATTTCATTCACCCCTCCACTTT. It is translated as CASTLFHSPLHF.

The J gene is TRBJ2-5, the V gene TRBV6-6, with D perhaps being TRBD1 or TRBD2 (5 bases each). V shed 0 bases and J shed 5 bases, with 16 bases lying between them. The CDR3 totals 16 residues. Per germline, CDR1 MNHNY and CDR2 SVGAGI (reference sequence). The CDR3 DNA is TGTGCCAGCAGTTACTCGAGGGGAAGGGGAAGGGAGACCCAGTACTTC. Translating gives CASSYSRGRGRETQYF.

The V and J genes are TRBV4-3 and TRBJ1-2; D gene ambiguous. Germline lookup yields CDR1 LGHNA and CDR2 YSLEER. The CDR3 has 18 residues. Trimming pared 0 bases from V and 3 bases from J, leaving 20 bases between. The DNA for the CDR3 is TGCGCCAGCAGCCAAGAATGGGGAGGGATTACGCTTCACTATGGCTACACCTTC. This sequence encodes CASSQEWGGITLHYGYTF.

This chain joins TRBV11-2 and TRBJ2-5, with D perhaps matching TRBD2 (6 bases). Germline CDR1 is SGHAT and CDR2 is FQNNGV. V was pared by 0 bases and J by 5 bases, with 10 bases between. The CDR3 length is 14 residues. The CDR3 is CASSLDPGGETQYF. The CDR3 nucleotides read TGTGCCAGCAGCTTAGATCCAGGAGGGGAGACCCAGTACTTC.

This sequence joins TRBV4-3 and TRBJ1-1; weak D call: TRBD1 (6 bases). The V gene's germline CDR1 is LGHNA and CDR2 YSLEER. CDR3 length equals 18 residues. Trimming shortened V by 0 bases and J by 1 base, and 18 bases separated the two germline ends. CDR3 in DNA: TGCGCCAGCAGCCAAGATTTCATTGAGGACAGACAGAACACTGAAGCTTTCTTT. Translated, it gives CASSQDFIEDRQNTEAFF.